What follows are 17 T cell receptor beta chains derived from one specimen sequenced in a study of OX40 agonist ivuxolimab in advanced cancers. Preparation of the library involved the immunoSEQ multiplex PCR assay. The table comes from immuneACCESS by way of TCRdb, which keeps in-frame sequences with V and J called. Part of the clones is missing from these tables; in studies checked, under half for an unresolved V gene and the rest for unknown reasons. Counted in this sample were about 79,000 clones; around 90% of them appeared once. Jointly, the top ten make up less than 0.35% of the sample. The material was CD4+ or CD8+ T cells sorted from blood, obtained in a trial of the OX40 agonist ivuxolimab. The receptor set was obtained from an adult with an advanced solid tumor such as melanoma, head and neck, liver or kidney cancer.

The chain combines TRBV28 with TRBJ1-2; the match to TRBD1 covers 7 bases. The V segment lost 7 bases and the J segment 5 bases; nucleotides outside the gene matches: 7. The CDR3 is 13 residues long. Germline CDR1 MDHEN, CDR2 SYDVKM. The CDR3 region has the DNA TGTGCCAGCATCAGAGACAGGGCGTATGGCTACACCTTC. Protein sequence: CASIRDRAYGYTF.

This chain uses TRBV6-5 with TRBJ1-2; 10 positions agree with TRBD1. Germline CDR1 MNHEY, CDR2 SVGAGI. The ends lost 3 bases at V and 8 bases at J; junction bases unmatched: 6. The CDR3 loop spans 14 amino acids. For the CDR3, the DNA is TGTGCCAGCAGTTATCCTGGGACAGGGGACGGCTACACCTTC. Protein product: CASSYPGTGDGYTF.

This clone was recorded once. V gene TRBV28 combines with J gene TRBJ2-1, with 7 nucleotides matching TRBD1. Germline CDR1 is MDHEN and CDR2 is SYDVKM. The CDR3 runs to 16 residues. The junction had 5 bases not matched to a gene; V was cut back by 3 bases and J by 0 bases. The CDR3, as DNA: TGTGCCAGCAGTTTGACACAGGGGACCTCCTACAATGAGCAGTTCTTC. It codes for CASSLTQGTSYNEQFF.

This clone turned up a few times. The rearrangement links TRBV6-1 to TRBJ2-7; 7 bases are a match to TRBD2. Germline CDR1 reads MNHNS; CDR2 reads SASEGT. The junction had 3 bases not matched to a gene; V was cut back by 5 bases and J by 2 bases. This CDR3 contains 13 residues. CDR3 DNA sequence: TGTGCCAGCAGTTCCGGGACTACCTACGAGCAGTACTTC. Amino acids: CASSSGTTYEQYF.

The V and J genes are TRBV15 and TRBJ2-1; 7 bases line up with TRBD1. The V gene's germline CDR1 is LNHNV and CDR2 YYDKDF (reference sequence). V lost 3 bases, J lost 4 bases, and 6 bases stayed unmatched. The CDR3 length is 15 residues. CDR3 nucleotides: TGTGCCACCAGCAGGAAGGGACAGACGTACAATGAGCAGTTCTTC. Translated, it gives CATSRKGQTYNEQFF.

The chain combines TRBV5-1 with TRBJ2-3; D remains ambiguous. The CDR3 covers 14 residues. V shed 4 bases and J shed 2 bases, with 11 bases lying between them. Germline V lookup: CDR1 SGHRS, CDR2 YFSETQ. This CDR3 is CASSPTRNTDTQYF. CDR3 DNA sequence: TGCGCCAGCAGCCCTACACGTAACACAGATACGCAGTATTTT. The full variable domain, with the rest looked up from reference TRBV5-1 and TRBJ2-3, is KAGVTQTPRYLIKTRGQQVTLSCSPISGHRSVSWYQQTPGQGLQFLFEYFSETQRNKGNFPGRFSGRQFSNSRSEMNVSTLELGDSALYLCASSPTRNTDTQYFGPGTRLTVL.

V is TRBV6-6 and J is TRBJ1-2; 7 nucleotides match TRBD1. The V gene's germline CDR1 is MNHNY and CDR2 SVGAGI (reference sequence). V lost 6 bases to trimming and J lost 7 bases; unmatched junction nucleotides: 5. The CDR3 extends over 12 amino acids. CDR3 DNA: TGTGCCAGCAGCCCAGGGGGTAGTGGCTACACCTTC. It codes for CASSPGGSGYTF.

This chain connects TRBV30 to TRBJ2-2; 7 bases agree with TRBD1. The V segment lost 1 base and the J segment 1 base; nucleotides outside the gene matches: 0. Germline values: CDR1 GTSNPN, CDR2 SVGIG (reference sequence). The CDR3 is 14 amino acids. CDR3 DNA: TGTGCCTGGAGTGGACAGGGGAACACCGGGGAGCTGTTTTTT. Encoded protein: CAWSGQGNTGELFF.

The gene calls are TRBV5-1 and TRBJ1-2; 7 bases fit TRBD1. J lost 4 bases, V lost 2 bases, and 8 bases had no gene match. Germline values: CDR1 SGHRS, CDR2 YFSETQ. The CDR3 sequence is 15 residues long. The CDR3 bases are TGCGCCAGCAGCTTAGAGACAGGGCTACTCTATGGCTACACCTTC. Translated: CASSLETGLLYGYTF.

The J gene is TRBJ1-4, the V gene TRBV5-1; TRBD1 might be the D (5 bases). Per germline, CDR1 SGHRS and CDR2 YFSETQ. The CDR3 length is 15 residues. With 7 bases removed from V and 5 bases from J, the gap between germline ends came to 18 bases. CDR3 protein: CASAFGAAENEKLFF. For the CDR3, the DNA is TGCGCCAGCGCGTTCGGGGCAGCTGAGAATGAAAAACTGTTTTTT.

The chain links TRBV6-5 to TRBJ2-3; the match to TRBD2 covers 7 bases. V shed 0 bases and J 1 base; nucleotides not matched to a gene: 4. From germline, CDR1 is MNHEY and CDR2 SVGAGI. There are 16 residues in the CDR3. This CDR3 is CASSYSLSGGTDTQYF. The CDR3 region has the DNA TGTGCCAGCAGTTACTCGTTGAGCGGGGGCACAGATACGCAGTATTTT.

The chain uses TRBV5-1 and TRBJ2-3; the match to TRBD1 covers 7 bases. From germline, CDR1 is SGHRS and CDR2 YFSETQ. V gave up 3 bases and J gave up 0 bases; unmatched junction bases: 4. The CDR3 consists of 15 residues. The CDR3 loop is CASSSQGDSTDTQYF. CDR3 sequence (DNA): TGCGCCAGCAGCTCCCAGGGGGATAGCACAGATACGCAGTATTTT. The entire variable domain, with the rest obtained from reference TRBV5-1 and TRBJ2-3, is as follows: KAGVTQTPRYLIKTRGQQVTLSCSPISGHRSVSWYQQTPGQGLQFLFEYFSETQRNKGNFPGRFSGRQFSNSRSEMNVSTLELGDSALYLCASSSQGDSTDTQYFGPGTRLTVL.

The chain joins TRBV10-3 to TRBJ1-5; the D is unclear. With 0 bases removed from V and 2 bases from J, the gap between germline ends came to 11 bases. The CDR3 extends over 16 amino acids. CDR1 is ENHRY and CDR2 is SYGVKD in the germline V gene. The CDR3 spells CAISESGGQGNQPQHF. The CDR3 DNA is TGTGCCATCAGTGAGTCAGGAGGGCAGGGCAATCAGCCCCAGCATTTT.

This clone was seen just once. The rearrangement links TRBV28 to TRBJ1-2; D is ambiguous. V was cut by 3 bases and J by 6 bases, with 8 bases left in between. This CDR3 is built from 12 residues. Per the germline V gene, CDR1 is MDHEN and CDR2 is SYDVKM. Here the CDR3 reads CASSFPQNGYTF. The CDR3 DNA is TGTGCCAGCAGTTTTCCCCAGAATGGCTACACCTTC.

The gene calls are TRBV4-1 and TRBJ1-5; 9 bases align to TRBD1. Unmatched junction bases numbered 14, after V lost 4 bases and J lost 7 bases. The CDR3 sequence is 17 residues long. Germline CDR1 reads MGHRA; CDR2 reads YSYEKL. The CDR3, as DNA: TGCGCCAGCAGCCGACAAGAGTTACAGGGGGCAGGGCAGCCCCAGCATTTT. Protein sequence: CASSRQELQGAGQPQHF.

This chain connects TRBV2 to TRBJ1-5; no clear D. Looked up from germline, CDR1 is SNHLY and CDR2 is FYNNEI. The CDR3 spans 14 residues. The germline V and J ends were trimmed by 2 bases and 6 bases, with 11 bases remaining between them. The CDR3 DNA follows: TGTGCCAGCAGTGAAAATTTCATTGGTCAGCCCCAGCATTTT. Residues: CASSENFIGQPQHF.

This clone showed up just once. The chain carries TRBV30 and TRBJ2-3; 9 nucleotides agree with TRBD1. J was trimmed by 3 bases and V by 2 bases; bases with no gene match: 6. Germline V gene sequence: CDR1 GTSNPN, CDR2 SVGIG (reference sequence). CDR3 size: 15 residues. CDR3 DNA: TGTGCCTGGAGTAGCGGGACAGGGATTACAGATACGCAGTATTTT. Amino acids: CAWSSGTGITDTQYF.